This entry concerns a single T cell receptor (beta chain). Its antigen is as yet unknown. The sample originates from a study of shared clonotypes between healthy human individuals. Study-level findings and limits: Generally, naive subsets (rather than memory subsets) showed larger estimated richness.

Here immunoSEQ multiplex PCR was the method, and the copy in TCRdb shows in-frame clones only, minus some. The table has roughly 530,000 clones, approximately 95% seen once. Germline assignment: CDR1 KGHSH and CDR2 LQKENI. V lost 6 bases to trimming and J lost 10 bases; unmatched junction nucleotides: 6. The CDR3 spans 13 residues. The TCR sequence derives from a woman aged 30 to 39 in good health. The sequencing sample was made of naive CD4+ T cells sorted from blood. Subset in this sample: CD45RA+ positively selected. The rearrangement uses TRBV18 and TRBJ2-1; 10 nucleotides line up with TRBD2. CDR3 in amino acids: CASSQASGREQFF. CDR3 DNA: TGTGCCAGCTCGCAAGCTAGCGGGAGAGAGCAGTTCTTC.